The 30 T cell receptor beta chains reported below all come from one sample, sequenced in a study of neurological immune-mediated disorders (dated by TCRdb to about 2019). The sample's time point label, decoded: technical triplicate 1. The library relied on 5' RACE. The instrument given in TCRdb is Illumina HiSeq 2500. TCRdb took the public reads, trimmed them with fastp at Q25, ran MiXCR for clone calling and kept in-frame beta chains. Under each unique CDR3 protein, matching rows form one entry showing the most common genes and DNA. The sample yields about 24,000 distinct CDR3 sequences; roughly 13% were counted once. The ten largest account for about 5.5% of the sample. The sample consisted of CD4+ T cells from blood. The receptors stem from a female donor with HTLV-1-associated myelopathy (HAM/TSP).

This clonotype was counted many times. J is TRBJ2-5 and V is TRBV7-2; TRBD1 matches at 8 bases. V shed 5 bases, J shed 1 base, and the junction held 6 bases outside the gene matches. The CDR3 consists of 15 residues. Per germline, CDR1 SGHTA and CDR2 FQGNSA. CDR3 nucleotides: TGTGCCAGCAGCGATTCGACAGGGGTCCAAGAGACCCAGTACTTC. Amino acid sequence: CASSDSTGVQETQYF.

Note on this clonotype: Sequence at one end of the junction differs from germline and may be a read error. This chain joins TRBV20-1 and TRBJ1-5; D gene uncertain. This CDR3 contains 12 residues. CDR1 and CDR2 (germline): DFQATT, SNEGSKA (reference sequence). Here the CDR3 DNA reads TGCAGTGCTGGAGACCTTACAGTACCCCAGCATTTT. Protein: CSAGDLTVPQHF.

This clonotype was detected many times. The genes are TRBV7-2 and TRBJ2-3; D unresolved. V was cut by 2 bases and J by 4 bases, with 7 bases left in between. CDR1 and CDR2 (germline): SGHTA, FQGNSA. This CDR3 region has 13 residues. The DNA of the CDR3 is TGTGCCAGCAGCTTATTTGGCTCAGATACGCAGTATTTT. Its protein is CASSLFGSDTQYF.

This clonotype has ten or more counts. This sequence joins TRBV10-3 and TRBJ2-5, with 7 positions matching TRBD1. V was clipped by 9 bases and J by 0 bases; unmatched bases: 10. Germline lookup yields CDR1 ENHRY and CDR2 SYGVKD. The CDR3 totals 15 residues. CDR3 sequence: CAILPGQPYQETQYF. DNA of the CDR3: TGTGCCATTCTCCCGGGACAGCCGTACCAAGAGACCCAGTACTTC.

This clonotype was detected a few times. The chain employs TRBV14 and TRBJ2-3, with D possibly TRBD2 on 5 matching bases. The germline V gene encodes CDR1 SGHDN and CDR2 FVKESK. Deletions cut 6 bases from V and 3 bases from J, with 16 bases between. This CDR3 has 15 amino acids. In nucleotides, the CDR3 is TGTGCCAGCAGTCCATCGGGCGGGTGGACAGATACGCAGTATTTT. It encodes CASSPSGGWTDTQYF.

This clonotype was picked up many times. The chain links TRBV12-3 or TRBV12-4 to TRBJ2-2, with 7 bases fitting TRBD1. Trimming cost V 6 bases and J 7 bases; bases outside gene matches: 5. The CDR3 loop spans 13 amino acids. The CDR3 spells CASRSRDSGELFF. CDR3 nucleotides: TGTGCCAGCAGGTCTAGGGACAGCGGGGAGCTGTTTTTT.

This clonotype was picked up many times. CDR3 amino acids: CASSVVSHTGELFF. The CDR3 DNA follows: TGTGCCAGCAGCGTTGTTTCGCACACCGGGGAGCTGTTTTTT. This sequence joins TRBV9 and TRBJ2-2, with D unclear. V gave up 2 bases and J gave up 3 bases, with 8 bases separating them. This CDR3 is built from 14 residues. The V gene's germline CDR1 is SGDLS and CDR2 YYNGEE.

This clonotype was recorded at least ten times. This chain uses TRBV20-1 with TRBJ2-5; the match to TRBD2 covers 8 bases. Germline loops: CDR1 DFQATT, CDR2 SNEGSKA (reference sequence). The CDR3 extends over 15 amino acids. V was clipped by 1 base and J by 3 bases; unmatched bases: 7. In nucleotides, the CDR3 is TGCAGTGCTAGAGTCCCCGGGACTAGAAAAGAGACCCAGTACTTC. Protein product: CSARVPGTRKETQYF.

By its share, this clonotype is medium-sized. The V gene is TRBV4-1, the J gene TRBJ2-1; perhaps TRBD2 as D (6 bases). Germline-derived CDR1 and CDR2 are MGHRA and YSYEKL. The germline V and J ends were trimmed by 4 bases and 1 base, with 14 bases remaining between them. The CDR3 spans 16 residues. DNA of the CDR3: TGCGCCAGCAGCCGGTCTAGCGTCCTTTCCTACAATGAGCAGTTCTTC. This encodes CASSRSSVLSYNEQFF.

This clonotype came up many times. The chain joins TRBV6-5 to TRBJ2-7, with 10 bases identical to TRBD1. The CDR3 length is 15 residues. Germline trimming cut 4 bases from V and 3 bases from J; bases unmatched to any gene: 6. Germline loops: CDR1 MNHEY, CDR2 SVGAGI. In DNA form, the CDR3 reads TGTGCCAGCAGTTCGGCCGGGACAGGGGACTACGAGCAGTACTTC. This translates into CASSSAGTGDYEQYF.

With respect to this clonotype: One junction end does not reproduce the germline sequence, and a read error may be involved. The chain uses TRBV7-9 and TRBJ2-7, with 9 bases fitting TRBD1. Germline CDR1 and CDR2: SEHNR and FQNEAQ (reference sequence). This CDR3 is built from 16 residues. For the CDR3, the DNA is TGTGCAAGCAGCCATTACTGGACAGGGGAGGTCTACGAGCAGTACTTC. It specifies CASSHYWTGEVYEQYF.

The CDR3 DNA reads TGCAGTGCGTCGGGGTCCACAGATACGCAGTATTTT. Its translation is CSASGSTDTQYF. The gene calls are TRBV29-1 and TRBJ2-3; the D gene is possibly TRBD2 (5 bases). Germline V gene data show CDR1 as SQVTM and CDR2 as ANQGSEA. The CDR3 consists of 12 residues.

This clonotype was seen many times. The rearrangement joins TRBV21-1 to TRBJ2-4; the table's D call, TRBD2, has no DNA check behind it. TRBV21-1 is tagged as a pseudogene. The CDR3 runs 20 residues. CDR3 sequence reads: CASSPPGTSGRAVSKNIQYF. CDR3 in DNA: TGTGCCAGCAGCCCCCCTGGTACTAGCGGGAGGGCCGTATCCAAAAACATTCAGTACTTC.

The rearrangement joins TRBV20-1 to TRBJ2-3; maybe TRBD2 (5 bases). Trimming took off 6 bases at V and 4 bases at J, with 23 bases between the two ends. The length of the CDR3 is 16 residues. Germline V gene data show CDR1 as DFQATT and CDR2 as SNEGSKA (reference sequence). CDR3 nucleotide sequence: TGCAGTGCGGCCTCGAGGGCTTCCGGGCCCTCAGATACGCAGTATTTT. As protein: CSAASRASGPSDTQYF.

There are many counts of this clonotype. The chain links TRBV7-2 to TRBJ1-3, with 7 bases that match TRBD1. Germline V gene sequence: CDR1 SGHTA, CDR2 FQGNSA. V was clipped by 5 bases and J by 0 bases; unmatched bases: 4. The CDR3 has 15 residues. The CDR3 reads CASSTGDTSGNTIYF. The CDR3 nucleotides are TGTGCCAGCAGCACAGGGGATACCTCTGGAAACACCATATATTTT.

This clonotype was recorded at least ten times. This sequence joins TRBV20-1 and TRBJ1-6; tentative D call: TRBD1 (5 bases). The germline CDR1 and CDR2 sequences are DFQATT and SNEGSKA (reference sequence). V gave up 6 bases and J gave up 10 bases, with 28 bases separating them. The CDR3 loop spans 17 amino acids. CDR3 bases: TGCAGTGCCTACGGAGGGCCCCAGACAGAGGAGGCGTCACCCCTCCACTTT. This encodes CSAYGGPQTEEASPLHF.

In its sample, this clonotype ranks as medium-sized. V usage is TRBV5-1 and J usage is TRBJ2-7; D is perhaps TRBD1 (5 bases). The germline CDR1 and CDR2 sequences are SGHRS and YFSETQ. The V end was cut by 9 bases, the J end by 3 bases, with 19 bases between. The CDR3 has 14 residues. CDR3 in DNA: TGCGCCACCTCCCGGTCCGGGCAGGGCTACGAGCAGTACTTC. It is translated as CATSRSGQGYEQYF.

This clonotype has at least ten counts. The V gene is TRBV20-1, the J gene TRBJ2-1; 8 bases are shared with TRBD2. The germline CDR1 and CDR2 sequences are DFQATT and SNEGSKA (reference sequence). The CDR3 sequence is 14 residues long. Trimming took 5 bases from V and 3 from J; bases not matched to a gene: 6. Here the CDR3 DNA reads TGCAGTGCTCGCGGGGGGTTAAACTACAATGAGCAGTTCTTC. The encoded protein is CSARGGLNYNEQFF.

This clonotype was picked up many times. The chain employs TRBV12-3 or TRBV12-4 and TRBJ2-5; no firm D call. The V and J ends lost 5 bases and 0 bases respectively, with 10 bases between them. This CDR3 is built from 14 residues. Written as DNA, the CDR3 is TGTGCCAGCAGTCCCAAGATAAACCAAGAGACCCAGTACTTC. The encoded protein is CASSPKINQETQYF.

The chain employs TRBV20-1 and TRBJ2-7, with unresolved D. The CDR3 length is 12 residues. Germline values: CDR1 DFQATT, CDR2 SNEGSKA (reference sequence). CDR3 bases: TGCAATGTTGCCCCGGGTAGAAACGAGCAGTACTTC. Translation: CNVAPGRNEQYF.

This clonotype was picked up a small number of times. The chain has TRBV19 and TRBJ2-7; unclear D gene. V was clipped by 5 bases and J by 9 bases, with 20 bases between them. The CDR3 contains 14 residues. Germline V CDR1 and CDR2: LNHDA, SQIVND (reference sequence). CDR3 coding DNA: TGTGCCAGTAGTCCCCTTATTACGACTCCGTTGCAGTACTTC. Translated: CASSPLITTPLQYF.

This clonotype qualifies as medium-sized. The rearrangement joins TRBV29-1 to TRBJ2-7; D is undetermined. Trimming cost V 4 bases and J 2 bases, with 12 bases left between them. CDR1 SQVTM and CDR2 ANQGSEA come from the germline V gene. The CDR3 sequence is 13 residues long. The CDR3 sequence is CSVGFASTYEQYF. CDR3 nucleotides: TGCAGCGTTGGCTTCGCCAGTACCTACGAGCAGTACTTC.

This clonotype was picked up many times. The CDR3 DNA follows: TGTGCCAGCAGCTTACCGGGACCCCAAGAGACCCAGTACTTC. Encoded protein: CASSLPGPQETQYF. This chain joins TRBV7-6 and TRBJ2-5, with D perhaps given as TRBD1 or TRBD2 (5 bases each). Germline V lookup: CDR1 SGHVS, CDR2 FNYEAQ. V was trimmed by 2 bases and J by 1 base, leaving 8 bases between them. This CDR3 spans 14 amino acids. Full variable domain (remainder filled in from reference TRBV7-6 and TRBJ2-5): GAGVSQSPRYKVTKRGQDVALRCDPISGHVSLYWYRQALGQGPEFLTYFNYEAQQDKSGLPNDRFSAERPEGSISTLTIQRTEQRDSAMYRCASSLPGPQETQYFGPGTRLLVL.

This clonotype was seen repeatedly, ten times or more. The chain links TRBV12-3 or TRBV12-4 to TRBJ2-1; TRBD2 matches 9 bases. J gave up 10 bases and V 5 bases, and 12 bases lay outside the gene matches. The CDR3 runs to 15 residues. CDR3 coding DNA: TGTGCCAGCAGTGGCGGGACTAGCCCCCTCCCCGAGCAGTTCTTC. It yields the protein CASSGGTSPLPEQFF.

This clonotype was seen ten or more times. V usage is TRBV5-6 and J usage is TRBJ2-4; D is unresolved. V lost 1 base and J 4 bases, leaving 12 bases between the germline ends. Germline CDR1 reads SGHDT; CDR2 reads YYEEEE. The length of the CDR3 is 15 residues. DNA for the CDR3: TGTGCCAGCAGCTTGTACCGCGGATATAAAAACATTCAGTACTTC. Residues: CASSLYRGYKNIQYF. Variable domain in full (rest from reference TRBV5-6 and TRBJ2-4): DAGVTQSPTHLIKTRGQQVTLRCSPKSGHDTVSWYQQALGQGPQFIFQYYEEEERQRGNFPDRFSGHQFPNYSSELNVNALLLGDSALYLCASSLYRGYKNIQYFGAGTRLSVL.

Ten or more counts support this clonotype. CDR3 sequence reads: CASSLVAGAYEQYF. CDR3 bases: TGCGCCAGCAGCTTGGTCGCGGGGGCCTACGAGCAGTACTTC. J is TRBJ2-7 and V is TRBV5-1; 7 nucleotides line up with TRBD2. V lost 0 bases to trimming and J lost 2 bases; unmatched junction nucleotides: 2. Germline loops: CDR1 SGHRS, CDR2 YFSETQ. The CDR3 runs 14 residues.

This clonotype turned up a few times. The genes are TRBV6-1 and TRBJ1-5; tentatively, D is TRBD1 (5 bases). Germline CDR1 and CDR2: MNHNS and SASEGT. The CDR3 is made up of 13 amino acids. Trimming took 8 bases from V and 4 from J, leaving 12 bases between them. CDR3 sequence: CASRWGGNQPQHF. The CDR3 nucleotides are TGTGCCAGCCGGTGGGGGGGTAATCAGCCCCAGCATTTT.

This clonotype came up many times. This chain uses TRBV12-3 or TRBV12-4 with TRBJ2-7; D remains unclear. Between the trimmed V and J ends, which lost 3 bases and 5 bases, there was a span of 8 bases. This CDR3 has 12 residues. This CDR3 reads CASSFWVHEQYF. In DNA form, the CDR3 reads TGTGCCAGCAGTTTCTGGGTTCACGAGCAGTACTTC.

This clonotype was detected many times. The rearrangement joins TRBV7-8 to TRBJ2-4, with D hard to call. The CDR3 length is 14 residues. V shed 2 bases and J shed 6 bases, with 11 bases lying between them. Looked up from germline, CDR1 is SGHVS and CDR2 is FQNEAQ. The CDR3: CASSLLVTTNIQYF. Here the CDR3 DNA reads TGTGCCAGCAGCTTACTGGTAACCACAAACATTCAGTACTTC.

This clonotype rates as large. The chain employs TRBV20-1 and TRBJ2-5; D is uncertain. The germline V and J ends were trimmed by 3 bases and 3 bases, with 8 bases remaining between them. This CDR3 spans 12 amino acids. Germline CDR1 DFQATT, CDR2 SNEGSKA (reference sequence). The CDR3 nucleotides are TGCAGTGCTAGTAATAGGGAAGAGACCCAGTACTTC. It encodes CSASNREETQYF.